The entry that follows covers one TCR beta chain sequence. Its specificity is unknown. The data belong to a study of T cell responses to AZD1222 COVID-19 vaccine. Study conclusions and caveats: Spike regions recognized by vaccine-associated CD4 TCRs spanned the protein, led by 160-218 and 743-854. After two AZD1222 doses, spike-specific TCR breadth and depth rose versus day 0. Reportedly, nearly half the spike-specific TCRs target unmutated variant regions.

Profiled with immunoSEQ multiplex PCR; TCRdb holds only in-frame clones, not every one. The sample gives some 140,000 clones, about 91% of which show up once; 1.5% to 2% is in the top ten. The receptor comes from an adult who received the AZD1222 COVID-19 vaccine. The material sequenced was peripheral blood, taken 28 days after the second AZD1222 dose.

The CDR3 here is CATSRDQGGTEAFF. CDR3 in DNA: TGTGCCACCAGCAGGGACCAGGGGGGCACTGAAGCTTTCTTT. This rearrangement joins TRBV15 to TRBJ1-1; TRBD1 agrees at 7 bases. The germline V gene has CDR1 LNHNV and CDR2 YYDKDF (reference sequence). The ends lost 3 bases at V and 4 bases at J; junction bases unmatched: 5. This CDR3 has 14 residues.